The 20 T cell receptor beta chains given below trace back to one sample, sequenced in a study of cytomegalovirus exposure and HLA in healthy donors. PCR primers comprised 60 Vbeta and 13 Jbeta primers. Measured with immunoSEQ multiplex PCR; TCRdb has only the in-frame clones, and not every one. The table lists 250,000 to 350,000 clones, 70% to 90% of them singletons. The sequenced sample consisted of PBMCs. These TCRs come from a man between 40 and 49 years old in good health and CMV-seropositive.

The chain couples TRBV14 to TRBJ1-1; D may be TRBD1 (5 bases). The CDR3 runs 13 residues. V lost 1 base and J lost 11, with 14 bases in between. Germline CDR1 reads SGHDN; CDR2 reads FVKESK. CDR3: CASSQGQPEKAFF. Here the CDR3 DNA reads TGTGCCAGCAGCCAAGGACAGCCCGAGAAGGCTTTCTTT.

V and J are TRBV18 and TRBJ1-5; TRBD1 is a possible D gene (5 bases). The V end lost 4 bases, the J end lost 2 bases, and 9 bases lay between the germline ends. Germline V lookup: CDR1 KGHSH, CDR2 LQKENI. CDR3 length: 14 residues. The CDR3 region is CASSRVGGNQPQHF. CDR3 nucleotides: TGTGCCAGCTCACGGGTAGGGGGCAATCAGCCCCAGCATTTT.

The rearrangement links TRBV10-3 to TRBJ1-5; D uncertain. CDR1 and CDR2 from the germline V gene are ENHRY and SYGVKD. Trimming removed 1 base at V and 0 bases at J, with 7 bases between. The CDR3 is made up of 15 amino acids. In DNA, the CDR3 is TGTGCCATCAGTGAGTTACACAATAGCAATCAGCCCCAGCATTTT. It codes for CAISELHNSNQPQHF.

Remarks on this clone: The sample holds other DNA sequences that translate to the same CDR3. The chain couples TRBV27 to TRBJ2-7; maybe TRBD1 (5 bases). This CDR3 is 14 amino acids long. Germline values: CDR1 MNHEY, CDR2 SMNVEV (reference sequence). V shed 0 bases and J shed 0 bases, with 6 bases lying between them. CDR3 sequence reads: CASSLSQGSYEQYF. The CDR3 nucleotides are TGTGCCAGCAGTTTATCTCAGGGCTCCTACGAGCAGTACTTC.

The chain is built from TRBV28 and TRBJ2-1, with 13 bases fitting TRBD2. Germline trimming cut 4 bases from V and 6 bases from J; bases unmatched to any gene: 9. There are 17 residues in the CDR3. In germline, CDR1 is MDHEN, CDR2 SYDVKM. CDR3 DNA: TGTGCCAGCAGTTCCGCCGGGACTAGCGGGATAGTCAATGAGCAGTTCTTC. As protein: CASSSAGTSGIVNEQFF.

This chain joins TRBV18 and TRBJ2-1; D perhaps matches TRBD2 (5 bases). CDR3 size: 13 residues. Trimming left V 1 base short and J 9 bases short, with 10 bases between. CDR1 is KGHSH and CDR2 is LQKENI in the germline V gene. The CDR3 protein is CASSPQIAPEQFF. The CDR3 nucleotides are TGTGCCAGCTCACCACAAATAGCGCCTGAGCAGTTCTTC.

Here the CDR3 DNA reads TGTGCCAGCAGTTATGGGGACAGACATAATGAAAAACTGTTTTTT. It yields the protein CASSYGDRHNEKLFF. V usage is TRBV6-5 and J usage is TRBJ1-4; 7 bases map to TRBD1. Germline V gives CDR1 MNHEY, CDR2 SVGAGI. With 3 bases clipped from V and 4 bases from J, the junction kept 5 bases outside the gene matches. The CDR3 runs 15 residues.

V is TRBV27 and J is TRBJ2-1; TRBD2 matches 8 bases. After removal of 9 bases from V and 8 bases from J, the junction contained 9 bases not matched to a gene. In germline, CDR1 is MNHEY, CDR2 SMNVEV (reference sequence). The CDR3 is 13 amino acids. The CDR3 coding sequence is TGTGCCAGTACGGGACTAGGGTTTCATGAGCAGTTCTTC. Its protein product is CASTGLGFHEQFF.

This chain links TRBV6-6 with TRBJ2-3; 9 bases map to TRBD1. In germline, CDR1 is MNHNY, CDR2 SVGAGI (reference sequence). The length of the CDR3 is 16 residues. V trimming: 0 bases; J trimming: 1 base; junction bases outside the gene matches: 2. The CDR3: CASSYSRTGGTDTQYF. The CDR3 coding sequence is TGTGCCAGCAGTTACTCGAGGACAGGGGGCACAGATACGCAGTATTTT.

The gene calls are TRBV7-8 and TRBJ2-7; 10 bases are a match to TRBD1. Germline V CDR1 and CDR2: SGHVS, FQNEAQ. This CDR3 region has 15 residues. V lost 1 base and J lost 4; bases outside the gene matches: 4. Written as DNA, the CDR3 is TGTGCCAGCAGCTTAGGCGGGACAGGGGAGTACGAGCAGTACTTC. Protein sequence: CASSLGGTGEYEQYF.

The V and J genes are TRBV9 and TRBJ2-2; 8 nucleotides align to TRBD2. V trimming: 5 bases; J trimming: 0 bases; junction bases outside the gene matches: 3. The CDR3 runs 15 residues. Germline CDR1 reads SGDLS; CDR2 reads YYNGEE. The CDR3 loop reads CASRTSAANTGELFF. CDR3 DNA: TGTGCCAGCAGGACTAGCGCGGCGAACACCGGGGAGCTGTTTTTT.

This chain links TRBV7-2 with TRBJ1-1; 7 bases line up with TRBD1. CDR1 is SGHTA and CDR2 is FQGNSA in the germline V gene. The CDR3 is 14 amino acids. Trimming removed 5 bases from V and 1 base from J; junction bases left unmatched: 4. CDR3 in amino acids: CASSPRQGNTEAFF. In nucleotides, the CDR3 is TGTGCCAGCAGCCCTCGACAGGGGAACACTGAAGCTTTCTTT. The complete variable domain, with remaining parts taken from reference TRBV7-2 and TRBJ1-1, reads GAGVSQSPSNKVTEKGKDVELRCDPISGHTALYWYRQSLGQGLEFLIYFQGNSAPDKSGLPSDRFSAERTGGSVSTLTIQRTQQEDSAVYLCASSPRQGNTEAFFGQGTRLTVV.

The chain recombines TRBV28 with TRBJ1-6, with D perhaps TRBD1 (5 bases). CDR1 and CDR2 (germline): MDHEN, SYDVKM. This CDR3 region has 13 residues. Deletions cut 6 bases from V and 11 bases from J, with 14 bases between. CDR3 nucleotides: TGTGCCAGCAGACCTACAGGTCCCCCACCCCTCCACTTT. Residues: CASRPTGPPPLHF.

This sequence joins TRBV28 and TRBJ2-1, with D possibly TRBD2 on 6 matching bases. Germline V gene sequence: CDR1 MDHEN, CDR2 SYDVKM. The V and J ends lost 7 bases and 0 bases respectively, with 10 bases between them. The CDR3 sequence is 14 residues long. The CDR3 is CASIDGGSYNEQFF. In DNA form, the CDR3 reads TGTGCCAGCATCGACGGGGGCTCCTACAATGAGCAGTTCTTC.

The V and J genes are TRBV29-1 and TRBJ2-5, with D perhaps TRBD2 (5 bases). Gene TRBJ2-7 matches the end of the DNA better, so the J call may be wrong. There are 12 residues in the CDR3. From germline, CDR1 is SQVTM and CDR2 ANQGSEA. CDR3 nucleotides: TGCAGCGTAGTTACTAGAGTCTACGAGCAGTACTTC. Translated, it gives CSVVTRVYEQYF.

The V call is TRBV19, the J call TRBJ1-1; weak D call: TRBD1 (5 bases). The germline gives CDR1 LNHDA, CDR2 SQIVND (reference sequence). V shed 10 bases and J shed 7 bases, with 13 bases lying between them. This CDR3 contains 11 residues. The CDR3 DNA reads TGTGCCACCGCCGGGGGGGGTGAAGCTTTCTTT. It yields the protein CATAGGGEAFF.

J is TRBJ2-7 and V is TRBV27, with 7 bases that match TRBD1. The V and J ends lost 6 bases and 6 bases, in that order; junction bases with no gene match: 11. Germline lookup yields CDR1 MNHEY and CDR2 SMNVEV (reference sequence). This CDR3 has 14 amino acids. The CDR3 bases are TGTGCCAGCAGGGCGATCAAGACAGGGACCGAGCAGTACTTC. Its protein is CASRAIKTGTEQYF.

The chain links TRBV5-1 to TRBJ1-1, with 11 bases fitting TRBD1. CDR3 length equals 16 residues. Germline CDR1 and CDR2: SGHRS and YFSETQ. V trimming: 4 bases; J trimming: 0 bases; junction bases outside the gene matches: 5. DNA for the CDR3: TGCGCCAGCAGCCCAGGACAGGGGGCGATGAACACTGAAGCTTTCTTT. Translated, it gives CASSPGQGAMNTEAFF.

The J gene is TRBJ2-5, the V gene TRBV5-1, with TRBD1 identical over 8 bases. The J call may be wrong; the DNA end is better matched by TRBJ2-7. The CDR3 spans 13 residues. The germline gives CDR1 SGHRS, CDR2 YFSETQ. The DNA for the CDR3 is TGCGCCAGCAGCGTCGACAGGGGAAACGAGCAGTACTTC. It codes for CASSVDRGNEQYF.

The rearrangement uses TRBV5-4 and TRBJ2-7, with 11 bases lining up with TRBD2. CDR3 length: 15 amino acids. Per the germline V gene, CDR1 is SGHNT and CDR2 is YYREEE (reference sequence). V trimming: 4 bases; J trimming: 3 bases; junction bases outside the gene matches: 6. CDR3 nucleotides: TGTGCCAGCAGCCCGGCCGGGACTAGCGGCTACGAGCAGTACTTC. Translating gives CASSPAGTSGYEQYF.